Below, one T cell receptor (beta chain) is given with its context. Its target is unknown. V was clipped by 2 bases and J by 3 bases, with 10 bases between them. This CDR3 has 14 residues. Germline V gives CDR1 MRHNA, CDR2 SNTAGT. A minimum of 7 million PBMCs was isolated per sample. The data belong to a study of blood T cells in healthy people across ages. Study-level findings and limits: Significant beta diversity loss was already apparent by age approximately 40, declining roughly linearly. Because donor CMV status was unknown, expanded clonotype changes were possibly confounded. Calculation of diversity from one million T cells yielded estimates considered to be underestimates.

With a J-beta primer mix and a sample-barcoded 5' primer, a second PCR ran 7 to 11 cycles. TCRdb fed the 5' RACE reads into MiXCR, producing one record per CDR3 protein. The sample lists 1.5 million or so distinct CDR3 sequences; less than 45% were seen once. The rearrangement uses TRBV6-4 and TRBJ1-1; D is unresolved. The receptor was isolated from a woman under 30 in good health. Sequencing was done on a sample of blood. CDR3 sequence (DNA): TGTGCCAGCAGTGACAGGAAAGAGGACACTGAAGCTTTCTTT. This encodes CASSDRKEDTEAFF.